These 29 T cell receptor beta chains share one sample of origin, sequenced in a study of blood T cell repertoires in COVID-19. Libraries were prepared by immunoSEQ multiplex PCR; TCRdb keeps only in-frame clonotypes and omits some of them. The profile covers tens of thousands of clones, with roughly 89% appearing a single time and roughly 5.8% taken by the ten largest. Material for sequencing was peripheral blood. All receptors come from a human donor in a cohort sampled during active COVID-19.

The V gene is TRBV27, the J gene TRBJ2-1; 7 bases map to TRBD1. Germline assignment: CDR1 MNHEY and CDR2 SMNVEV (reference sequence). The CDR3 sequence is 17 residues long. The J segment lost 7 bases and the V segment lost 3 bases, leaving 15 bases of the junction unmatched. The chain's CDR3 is CASSFGTVPGLGNEQFF. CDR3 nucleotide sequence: TGTGCCAGCAGTTTTGGGACAGTGCCCGGACTGGGGAATGAGCAGTTCTTC.

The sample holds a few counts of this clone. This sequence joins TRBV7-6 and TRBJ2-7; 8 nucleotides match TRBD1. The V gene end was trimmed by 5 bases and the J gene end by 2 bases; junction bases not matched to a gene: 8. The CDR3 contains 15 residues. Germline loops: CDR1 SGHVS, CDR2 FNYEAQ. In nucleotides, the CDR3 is TGTGCCAGCAGCGGAGGACAGGGCGGAACCTACGAGCAGTACTTC. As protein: CASSGGQGGTYEQYF.

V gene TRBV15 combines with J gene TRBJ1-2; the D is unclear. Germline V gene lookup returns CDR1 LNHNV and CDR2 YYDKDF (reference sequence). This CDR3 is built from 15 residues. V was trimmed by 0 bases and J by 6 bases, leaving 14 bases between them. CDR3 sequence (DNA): TGTGCCACCAGCAGAGAGACCCCGGTTAGCCATGGCTACACCTTC. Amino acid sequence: CATSRETPVSHGYTF.

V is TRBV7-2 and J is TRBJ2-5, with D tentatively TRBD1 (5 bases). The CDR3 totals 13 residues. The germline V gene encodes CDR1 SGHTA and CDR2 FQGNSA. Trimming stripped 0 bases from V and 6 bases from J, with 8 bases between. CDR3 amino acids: CASSLAGQKTQYF. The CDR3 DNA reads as TGTGCCAGCAGCTTAGCGGGGCAGAAGACCCAGTACTTC.

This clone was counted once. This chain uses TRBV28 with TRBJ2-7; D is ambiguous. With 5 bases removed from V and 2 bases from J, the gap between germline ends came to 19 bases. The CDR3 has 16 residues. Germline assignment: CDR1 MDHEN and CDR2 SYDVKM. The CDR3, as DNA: TGTGCCAGCAGTGCCTTATCCGGTCTCTCCCCCTACGAGCAGTACTTC. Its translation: CASSALSGLSPYEQYF.

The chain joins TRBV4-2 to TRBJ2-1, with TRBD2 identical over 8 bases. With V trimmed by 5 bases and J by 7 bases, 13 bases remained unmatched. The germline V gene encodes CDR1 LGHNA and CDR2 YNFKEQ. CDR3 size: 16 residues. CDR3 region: CASSEHPGGRGNEQFF. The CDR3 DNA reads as TGTGCCAGCAGCGAGCACCCGGGGGGGCGGGGGAATGAGCAGTTCTTC.

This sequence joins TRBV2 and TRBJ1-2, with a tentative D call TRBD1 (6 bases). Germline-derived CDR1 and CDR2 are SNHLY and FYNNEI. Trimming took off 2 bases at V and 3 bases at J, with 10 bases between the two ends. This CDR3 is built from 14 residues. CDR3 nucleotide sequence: TGTGCCAGCAGTGAACTCAGGGGTGACTATGGCTACACCTTC. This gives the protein CASSELRGDYGYTF.

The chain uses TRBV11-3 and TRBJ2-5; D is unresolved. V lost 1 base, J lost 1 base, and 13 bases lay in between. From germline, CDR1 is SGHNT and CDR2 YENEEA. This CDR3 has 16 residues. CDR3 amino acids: CASSLGVTPFQETQYF. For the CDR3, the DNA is TGTGCCAGCAGCTTAGGCGTTACGCCTTTCCAAGAGACCCAGTACTTC.

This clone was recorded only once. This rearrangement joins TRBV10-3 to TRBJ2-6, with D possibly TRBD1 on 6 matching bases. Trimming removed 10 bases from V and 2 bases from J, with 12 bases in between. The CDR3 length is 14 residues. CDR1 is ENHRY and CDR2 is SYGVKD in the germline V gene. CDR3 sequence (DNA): TGTGCCACGTTACAGGGTGCTGGGGCCAACGTCCTGACTTTC. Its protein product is CATLQGAGANVLTF.

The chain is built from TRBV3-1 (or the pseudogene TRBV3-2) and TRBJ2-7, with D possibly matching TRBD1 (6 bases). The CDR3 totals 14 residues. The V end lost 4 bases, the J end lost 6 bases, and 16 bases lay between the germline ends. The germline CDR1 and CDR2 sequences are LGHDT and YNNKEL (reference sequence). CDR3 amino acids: CASSLGTLGGEQYF. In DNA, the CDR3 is TGTGCCAGCAGCCTCGGGACACTAGGAGGCGAGCAGTACTTC.

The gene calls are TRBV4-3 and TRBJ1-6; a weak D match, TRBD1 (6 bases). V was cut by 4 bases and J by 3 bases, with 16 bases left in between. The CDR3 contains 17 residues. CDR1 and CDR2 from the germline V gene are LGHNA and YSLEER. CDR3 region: CASSPEGGDLYNSPLHF. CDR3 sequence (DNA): TGCGCCAGCAGCCCCGAGGGGGGGGACCTCTATAATTCACCCCTCCACTTT.

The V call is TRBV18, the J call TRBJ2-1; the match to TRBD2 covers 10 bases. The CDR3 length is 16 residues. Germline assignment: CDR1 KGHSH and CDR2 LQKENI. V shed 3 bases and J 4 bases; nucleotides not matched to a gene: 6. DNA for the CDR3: TGTGCCAGCTCACCCCCGGGACTAGCGAATTACAATGAGCAGTTCTTC. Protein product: CASSPPGLANYNEQFF.

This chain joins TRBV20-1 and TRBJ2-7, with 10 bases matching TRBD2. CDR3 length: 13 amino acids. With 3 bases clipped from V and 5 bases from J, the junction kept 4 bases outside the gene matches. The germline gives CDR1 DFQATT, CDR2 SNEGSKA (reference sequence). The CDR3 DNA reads TGCAGTGCTAGTATACTAGCGGGGAACGAGCAGTACTTC. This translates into CSASILAGNEQYF.

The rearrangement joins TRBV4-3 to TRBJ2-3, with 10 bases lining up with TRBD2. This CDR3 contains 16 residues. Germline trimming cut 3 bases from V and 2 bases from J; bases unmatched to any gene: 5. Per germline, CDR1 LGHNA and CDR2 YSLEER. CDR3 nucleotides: TGCGCCAGCAGCCACTCAAGCGGGGGGGCCACAGATACGCAGTATTTT. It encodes CASSHSSGGATDTQYF.

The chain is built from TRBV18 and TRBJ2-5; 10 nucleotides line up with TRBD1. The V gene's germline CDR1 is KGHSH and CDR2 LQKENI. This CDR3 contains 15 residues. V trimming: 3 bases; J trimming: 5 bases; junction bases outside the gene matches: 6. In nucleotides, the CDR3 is TGTGCCAGCTCACCTCCGGGACAGGGGACGGAGACCCAGTACTTC. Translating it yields CASSPPGQGTETQYF.

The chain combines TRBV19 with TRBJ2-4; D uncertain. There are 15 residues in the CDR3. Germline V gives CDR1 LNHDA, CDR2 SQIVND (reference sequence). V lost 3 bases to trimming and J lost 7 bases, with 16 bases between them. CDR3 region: CASSIRGEVRNIQYF. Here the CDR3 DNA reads TGTGCCAGTAGTATCCGCGGAGAGGTGAGGAACATTCAGTACTTC.

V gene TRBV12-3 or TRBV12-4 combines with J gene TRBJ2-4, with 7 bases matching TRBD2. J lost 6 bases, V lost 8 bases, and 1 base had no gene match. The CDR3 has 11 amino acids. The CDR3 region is CASSGGNIQYF. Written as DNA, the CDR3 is TGTGCCAGCTCGGGGGGAAACATTCAGTACTTC.

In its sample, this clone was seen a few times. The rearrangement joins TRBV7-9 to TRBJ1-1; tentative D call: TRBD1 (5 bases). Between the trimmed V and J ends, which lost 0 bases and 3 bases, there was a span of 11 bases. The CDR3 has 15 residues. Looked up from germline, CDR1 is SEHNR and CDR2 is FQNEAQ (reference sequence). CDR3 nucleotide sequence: TGTGCCAGCAGCTTAGCGGGGGGGTCGTACACTGAAGCTTTCTTT. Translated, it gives CASSLAGGSYTEAFF.

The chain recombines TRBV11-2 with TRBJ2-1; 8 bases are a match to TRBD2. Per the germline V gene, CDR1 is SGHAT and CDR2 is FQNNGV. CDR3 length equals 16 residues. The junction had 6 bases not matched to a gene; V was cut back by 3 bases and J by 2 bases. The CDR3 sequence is CASSFEAGEPYNEQFF. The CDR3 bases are TGTGCCAGCAGCTTCGAAGCGGGGGAACCCTACAATGAGCAGTTCTTC.

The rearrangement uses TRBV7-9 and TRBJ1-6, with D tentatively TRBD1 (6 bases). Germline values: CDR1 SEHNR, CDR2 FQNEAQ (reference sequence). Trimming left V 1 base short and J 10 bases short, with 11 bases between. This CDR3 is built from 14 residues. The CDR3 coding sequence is TGTGCCAGCAGCTTAGTGGCAGGGGAATCACCCCTCCACTTT. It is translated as CASSLVAGESPLHF.

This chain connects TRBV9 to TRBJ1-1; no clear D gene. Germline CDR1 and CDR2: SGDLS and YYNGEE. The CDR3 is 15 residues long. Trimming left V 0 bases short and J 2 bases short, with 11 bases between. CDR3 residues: CASSVEGAGNTEAFF. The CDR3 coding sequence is TGTGCCAGCAGCGTAGAGGGTGCGGGTAACACTGAAGCTTTCTTT.

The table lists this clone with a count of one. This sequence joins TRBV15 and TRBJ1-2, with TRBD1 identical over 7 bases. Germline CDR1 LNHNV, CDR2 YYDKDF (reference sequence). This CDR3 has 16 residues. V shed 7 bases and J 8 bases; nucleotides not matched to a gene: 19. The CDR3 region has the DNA TGTGCCACCACGGGACAGAGAAACTTTAACTATGGAGGCTACACCTTC. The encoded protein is CATTGQRNFNYGGYTF.

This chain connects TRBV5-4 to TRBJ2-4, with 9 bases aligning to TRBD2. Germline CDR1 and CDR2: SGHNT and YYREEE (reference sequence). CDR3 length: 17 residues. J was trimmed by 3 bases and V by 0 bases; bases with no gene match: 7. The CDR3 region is CASSLVGGGAVKNIQYF. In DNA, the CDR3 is TGTGCCAGCAGCTTGGTGGGCGGGGGGGCGGTCAAAAACATTCAGTACTTC.

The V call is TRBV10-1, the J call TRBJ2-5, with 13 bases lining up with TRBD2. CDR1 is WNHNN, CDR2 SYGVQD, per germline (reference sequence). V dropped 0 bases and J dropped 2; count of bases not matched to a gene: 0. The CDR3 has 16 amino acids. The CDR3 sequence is CASSESGLAGQETQYF. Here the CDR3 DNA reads TGCGCCAGCAGTGAGTCGGGACTAGCGGGGCAAGAGACCCAGTACTTC.

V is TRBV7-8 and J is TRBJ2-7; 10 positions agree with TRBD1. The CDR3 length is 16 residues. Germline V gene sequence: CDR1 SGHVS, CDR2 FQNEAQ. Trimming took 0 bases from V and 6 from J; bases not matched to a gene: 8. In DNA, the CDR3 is TGTGCCAGCAGCTTAGCCGTTTGGACAGGGGGTTTCGAGCAGTACTTC. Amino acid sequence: CASSLAVWTGGFEQYF. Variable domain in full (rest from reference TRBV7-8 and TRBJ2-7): GAGVSQSPRYKVAKRGQDVALRCDPISGHVSLFWYQQALGQGPEFLTYFQNEAQLDKSGLPSDRFFAERPEGSVSTLKIQRTQQEDSAVYLCASSLAVWTGGFEQYFGPGTRLTVT.

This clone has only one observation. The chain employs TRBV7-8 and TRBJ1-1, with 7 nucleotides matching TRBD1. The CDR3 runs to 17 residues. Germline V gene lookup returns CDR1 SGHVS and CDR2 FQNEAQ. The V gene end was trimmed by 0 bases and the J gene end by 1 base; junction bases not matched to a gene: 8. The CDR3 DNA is TGTGCCAGCAGCTTAGCCCTAAGGACAGGAGGGAACACTGAAGCTTTCTTT. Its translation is CASSLALRTGGNTEAFF.

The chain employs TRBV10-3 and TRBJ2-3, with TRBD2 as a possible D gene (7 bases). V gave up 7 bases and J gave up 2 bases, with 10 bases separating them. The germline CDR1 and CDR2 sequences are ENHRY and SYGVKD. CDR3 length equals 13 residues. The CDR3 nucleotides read TGTGCCATCACGGGGGGCCCCACAGATACGCAGTATTTT. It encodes CAITGGPTDTQYF.

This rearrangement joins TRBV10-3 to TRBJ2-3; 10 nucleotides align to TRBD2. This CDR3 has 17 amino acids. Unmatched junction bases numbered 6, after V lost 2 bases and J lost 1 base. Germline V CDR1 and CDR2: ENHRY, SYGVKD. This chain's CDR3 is CAISEASGGKRTDTQYF. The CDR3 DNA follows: TGTGCCATCAGTGAGGCTAGCGGGGGCAAACGCACAGATACGCAGTATTTT.

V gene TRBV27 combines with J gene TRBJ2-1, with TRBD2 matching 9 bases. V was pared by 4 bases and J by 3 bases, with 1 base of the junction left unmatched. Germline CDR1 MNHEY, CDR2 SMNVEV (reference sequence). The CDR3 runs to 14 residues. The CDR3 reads CASSSRGGYNEQFF. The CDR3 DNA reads TGTGCCAGCAGTTCGCGGGGGGGCTACAATGAGCAGTTCTTC.